Listed here are 11 T cell receptor beta chains from one sample, sequenced in a study of shared clonotypes between healthy human individuals. CD45RO negativity and positive selection for CCR7 defined naive CD8 cells, a population that excluded terminally differentiated effector memory CD45RA+ cells. TCRdb's table, derived via immunoSEQ multiplex PCR, lists solely in-frame clones and lacks some. The sample yields fewer than 850,000 clones, around 96% seen once. Material for sequencing was naive CD8+ T cells sorted from blood. The receptors originated from a man aged 25 to 45 in good health.

Concerning this clone itself: Other nucleotide sequences from this sample produce the same CDR3. The chain combines TRBV7-9 with TRBJ1-1; D ambiguous. V lost 4 bases and J lost 2, with 11 bases in between. The CDR3 runs 14 residues. Per the germline V gene, CDR1 is SEHNR and CDR2 is FQNEAQ (reference sequence). CDR3 in amino acids: CASSSAQLNTEAFF. CDR3 in DNA: TGTGCCAGCAGCTCAGCCCAGTTAAACACTGAAGCTTTCTTT.

This chain joins TRBV15 and TRBJ2-7; TRBD2 is a possible D gene (5 bases). V lost 8 bases to trimming and J lost 2 bases, with 13 bases between them. The germline V gene encodes CDR1 LNHNV and CDR2 YYDKDF (reference sequence). CDR3 length equals 13 residues. The CDR3 DNA follows: TGTGCCACCGGAGACCACGGGACCTACGAGCAGTACTTC. The encoded protein is CATGDHGTYEQYF.

CDR3 region: CASSTPSTGGFYEQYF. CDR3 bases: TGTGCCAGTAGTACTCCTTCGACAGGGGGCTTTTACGAGCAGTACTTC. V usage is TRBV19 and J usage is TRBJ2-7, with TRBD1 matching 10 bases. This CDR3 region has 16 residues. The germline V gene has CDR1 LNHDA and CDR2 SQIVND (reference sequence). V trimming: 4 bases; J trimming: 4 bases; junction bases outside the gene matches: 10.

The chain uses TRBV5-4 and TRBJ2-5, with D uncertain. V was shortened by 1 base and J by 2 bases, with 6 bases between the two germline ends. The germline gives CDR1 SGHNT, CDR2 YYREEE (reference sequence). This CDR3 has 13 amino acids. The CDR3 here is CASSLMGQETQYF. DNA for the CDR3: TGTGCCAGCAGCTTGATGGGACAAGAGACCCAGTACTTC.

This sequence joins TRBV28 and TRBJ2-7; D not certain. The V gene lost 6 bases and the J gene lost 5 bases, with 11 bases spanning the gap. CDR1 and CDR2 (germline): MDHEN, SYDVKM. The CDR3 runs 12 residues. The CDR3 DNA reads TGTGCCAGCAGCCAGGTGGATAACGAGCAGTACTTC. Translation gives CASSQVDNEQYF.

This clone was detected once. Other DNA sequences within the sample encode an identical CDR3. The gene calls are TRBV28 and TRBJ2-5; D is uncertain. The CDR3 has 12 residues. V gave up 2 bases and J gave up 5 bases, with 6 bases separating them. Germline-derived CDR1 and CDR2 are MDHEN and SYDVKM. CDR3 coding DNA: TGTGCCAGCAGTTTAGGGTATGAGACCCAGTACTTC. This encodes CASSLGYETQYF.

This clone has a single count. This rearrangement joins TRBV5-3 to TRBJ2-1; 16 nucleotides line up with TRBD2. TRBV5-3 is an ORF; its function is uncertain. V gave up 4 bases and J gave up 9 bases; unmatched junction bases: 13. CDR3 length: 18 residues. The CDR3 region has the DNA TGTGCCAGAAGCCCCAACCCGACCGGGACTAGCGGGAGGGGTGAGCAGTTCTTC. Translating it yields CARSPNPTGTSGRGEQFF.

This chain joins TRBV11-2 and TRBJ2-1; D is possibly TRBD1 (6 bases). The CDR3 sequence is 18 residues long. Trimming took 1 base from V and 0 from J, leaving 16 bases between them. Germline V gives CDR1 SGHAT, CDR2 FQNNGV. The DNA of the CDR3 is TGTGCCAGCAGCTTAGGGGACACCTTCTTGAGCTCCTACAATGAGCAGTTCTTC. Amino acid sequence: CASSLGDTFLSSYNEQFF.

This CDR3 is CSVISGRSYNEQFF. The CDR3 coding sequence is TGCAGCGTGATAAGCGGGAGGTCCTACAATGAGCAGTTCTTC. This chain links TRBV29-1 with TRBJ2-1, with TRBD2 matching 9 bases. In germline, CDR1 is SQVTM, CDR2 ANQGSEA. The junction had 4 bases not matched to a gene; V was cut back by 6 bases and J by 1 base. CDR3 length equals 14 residues.

This clone was seen just once. The chain links TRBV25-1 to TRBJ2-1; 7 bases are a match to TRBD1. Per germline, CDR1 MGHDK and CDR2 SYGVNS. The J segment lost 0 bases and the V segment lost 3 bases, leaving 5 bases of the junction unmatched. This CDR3 comprises 16 residues. In nucleotides, the CDR3 is TGTGCCAGCAGTGATGACGGGGACAGCTCCTACAATGAGCAGTTCTTC. Encoded protein: CASSDDGDSSYNEQFF.

The chain has TRBV27 and TRBJ1-5; 8 nucleotides match TRBD1. The germline V gene encodes CDR1 MNHEY and CDR2 SMNVEV (reference sequence). The CDR3 is made up of 14 amino acids. The trim removed 5 bases at V and 5 bases at J, leaving 5 bases unmatched. The CDR3 sequence: CASSLQGVHQPQHF. CDR3 bases: TGTGCCAGCAGTCTACAGGGGGTGCATCAGCCCCAGCATTTT.